The 17 T cell receptor beta chains reported below all come from one sample, sequenced in a study of lymphopenia after photon versus proton radiotherapy. Clones were read by immunoSEQ multiplex PCR, and TCRdb kept only the in-frame ones, dropping some. This sample has 8,000 or so clones, with about 88% found just once. Sequenced here: peripheral blood, sampled from a patient treated with photon-based radiotherapy. The origin of the receptors is a woman in her 70s with pancreatic cancer.

The chain has TRBV2 and TRBJ2-5; TRBD2 is a possible D gene (6 bases). Germline lookup yields CDR1 SNHLY and CDR2 FYNNEI. Trimming took off 5 bases at V and 3 bases at J, with 13 bases between the two ends. The CDR3 consists of 14 residues. The CDR3 DNA reads TGTGCCAGCAGTCCCGGGACGGGAGAAGAGACCCAGTACTTC. Translated, it gives CASSPGTGEETQYF. The entire variable domain, with the rest obtained from reference TRBV2 and TRBJ2-5, is as follows: EPEVTQTPSHQVTQMGQEVILRCVPISNHLYFYWYRQILGQKVEFLVSFYNNEISEKSEIFDDQFSVERPDGSNFTLKIRSTKLEDSAMYFCASSPGTGEETQYFGPGTRLLVL.

This chain uses TRBV27 with TRBJ2-7, with D tentatively TRBD2 (5 bases). Germline lookup yields CDR1 MNHEY and CDR2 SMNVEV (reference sequence). The V gene lost 3 bases and the J gene lost 9 bases, with 18 bases spanning the gap. The CDR3 covers 14 residues. The CDR3 DNA follows: TGTGCCAGCAGTTTCCGGGGAAAGGAATGGTTGCAGTACTTC. It codes for CASSFRGKEWLQYF.

Only a few counts were recorded for this clone. Other DNA sequences within the sample encode an identical CDR3. The chain joins TRBV9 to TRBJ1-3, with D possibly being TRBD1 (5 bases). Germline V gene sequence: CDR1 SGDLS, CDR2 YYNGEE. The CDR3 totals 16 residues. Trimming stripped 0 bases from V and 0 bases from J, with 10 bases between. In DNA, the CDR3 is TGTGCCAGCAGCGTAGACAACAGGCACTCTGGAAACACCATATATTTT. It specifies CASSVDNRHSGNTIYF. Drawing the rest from reference TRBV9 and TRBJ1-3, the complete variable domain is DSGVTQTPKHLITATGQRVTLRCSPRSGDLSVYWYQQSLDQGLQFLIQYYNGEERAKGNILERFSAQQFPDLHSELNLSSLELGDSALYFCASSVDNRHSGNTIYFGEGSWLTVV.

The V call is TRBV13, the J call TRBJ2-7; D possibly uses TRBD1 or TRBD2 (5 bases each). Looked up from germline, CDR1 is PRHDT and CDR2 is FYEKMQ (reference sequence). The V end lost 5 bases, the J end lost 5 bases, and 19 bases lay between the germline ends. This CDR3 is 15 amino acids long. CDR3 region: CASSPRGERGHEQYF. The CDR3 DNA sequence: TGTGCCAGCAGCCCTAGGGGAGAGAGGGGCCACGAGCAGTACTTC.

V is TRBV5-1 and J is TRBJ1-2, with TRBD1 matching 9 bases. V gave up 4 bases and J gave up 5 bases; unmatched junction bases: 6. CDR3 length: 14 amino acids. Germline loops: CDR1 SGHRS, CDR2 YFSETQ. The CDR3 sequence is CASSPRQGGYGYTF. CDR3 DNA sequence: TGCGCCAGCAGCCCACGACAGGGGGGATATGGCTACACCTTC. Filled out from reference TRBV5-1 and TRBJ1-2, the complete variable domain reads KAGVTQTPRYLIKTRGQQVTLSCSPISGHRSVSWYQQTPGQGLQFLFEYFSETQRNKGNFPGRFSGRQFSNSRSEMNVSTLELGDSALYLCASSPRQGGYGYTFGSGTRLTVV.

The V call is TRBV7-9, the J call TRBJ2-7; D remains unclear. V lost 1 base, J lost 7 bases, and 26 bases lay in between. There are 18 residues in the CDR3. Looked up from germline, CDR1 is SEHNR and CDR2 is FQNEAQ (reference sequence). The CDR3 reads CASSLGFGWGTAGWEQYF. Written as DNA, the CDR3 is TGTGCCAGCAGCTTAGGGTTTGGGTGGGGAACGGCCGGCTGGGAGCAGTACTTC.

The chain carries TRBV27 and TRBJ2-2; D tentatively reads TRBD1 or TRBD2 (5 bases each). Trimming removed 6 bases from V and 0 bases from J, with 8 bases in between. The CDR3 consists of 14 residues. Germline-derived CDR1 and CDR2 are MNHEY and SMNVEV (reference sequence). CDR3 DNA: TGTGCCAGCAGACGGGGCACGAACACCGGGGAGCTGTTTTTT. Translating it yields CASRRGTNTGELFF.

The chain links TRBV7-9 to TRBJ2-3, with 7 bases identical to TRBD1. V lost 6 bases to trimming and J lost 0 bases; unmatched junction nucleotides: 9. This CDR3 region has 16 residues. Germline V lookup: CDR1 SEHNR, CDR2 FQNEAQ (reference sequence). The CDR3: CASRSTSTGSTDTQYF. The CDR3, as DNA: TGTGCCAGCAGATCGACCTCGACAGGGAGCACAGATACGCAGTATTTT.

The chain combines TRBV25-1 with TRBJ2-5; D unclear. This CDR3 spans 13 amino acids. Per the germline V gene, CDR1 is MGHDK and CDR2 is SYGVNS. Between the trimmed V and J ends, which lost 0 bases and 5 bases, there was a span of 7 bases. The CDR3 DNA is TGTGCCAGCAGTGAATACGGGCTGGAGACCCAGTACTTC. Its translation: CASSEYGLETQYF.

This clone appeared a few times. The gene calls are TRBV7-9 and TRBJ2-7, with 9 bases matching TRBD1. Trimming removed 5 bases from V and 4 bases from J; junction bases left unmatched: 9. The CDR3 loop spans 15 amino acids. Germline CDR1 SEHNR, CDR2 FQNEAQ (reference sequence). Here the CDR3 DNA reads TGTGCCAGCAGCCCCCGGGGGGACAGGGCTTACGAGCAGTACTTC. This sequence encodes CASSPRGDRAYEQYF.

The chain carries TRBV4-1 and TRBJ1-4, with 10 bases matching TRBD1. Germline V gene lookup returns CDR1 MGHRA and CDR2 YSYEKL. The CDR3 sequence is 15 residues long. V shed 4 bases, J shed 8 bases, and the junction held 7 bases outside the gene matches. CDR3 nucleotide sequence: TGCGCCAGCAGCCCCCGACAGGGGGCGGGCGAAAAACTGTTTTTT. Translation gives CASSPRQGAGEKLFF.

The rearrangement joins TRBV11-3 to TRBJ2-7; D is possibly TRBD2 (6 bases). The V gene lost 5 bases and the J gene lost 0 bases, with 23 bases spanning the gap. The CDR3 covers 18 residues. Germline V gene lookup returns CDR1 SGHNT and CDR2 YENEEA. CDR3 in DNA: TGTGCCAGCAGCGGGCTGCTGGGTGAAGCGGGTAACTCCTACGAGCAGTACTTC. This encodes CASSGLLGEAGNSYEQYF. Based on the CDR3 plus reference TRBV11-3 and TRBJ2-7, the full variable domain is EAGVVQSPRYKIIEKKQPVAFWCNPISGHNTLYWYLQNLGQGPELLIRYENEEAVDDSQLPKDRFSAERLKGVDSTLKIQPAELGDSAVYLCASSGLLGEAGNSYEQYFGPGTRLTVT.

J is TRBJ1-2 and V is TRBV29-1; TRBD1 matches at 9 bases. Germline CDR1 and CDR2: SQVTM and ANQGSEA. V was pared by 6 bases and J by 4 bases, with 3 bases of the junction left unmatched. The CDR3 extends over 12 amino acids. The CDR3 DNA follows: TGCAGCGTCCGGACAGGGGCCTATGGCTACACCTTC. Translation: CSVRTGAYGYTF.

This clone turned up a few times. This chain's CDR3 is CASSVPGQGASYGYTF. In DNA, the CDR3 is TGTGCCAGCAGCGTCCCGGGACAGGGGGCAAGCTATGGCTACACCTTC. V and J are TRBV5-4 and TRBJ1-2; 12 bases are shared with TRBD1. This CDR3 has 16 residues. V lost 4 bases, J lost 4 bases, and 8 bases stayed unmatched. The germline gives CDR1 SGHNT, CDR2 YYREEE (reference sequence).

The chain has TRBV28 and TRBJ2-5; 9 nucleotides match TRBD1. After removal of 5 bases from V and 5 bases from J, the junction contained 9 bases not matched to a gene. Germline CDR1 is MDHEN and CDR2 is SYDVKM. The CDR3 is 15 residues long. The CDR3 DNA is TGTGCCAGCAGTCCCCACGGACAGGGGCAGGAGACCCAGTACTTC. It codes for CASSPHGQGQETQYF.

This chain connects TRBV7-9 to TRBJ2-1, with TRBD2 as a possible D gene (5 bases). Germline CDR1 SEHNR, CDR2 FQNEAQ (reference sequence). V lost 1 base and J lost 13, with 14 bases in between. The CDR3 loop spans 13 amino acids. The CDR3 nucleotides read TGTGCCAGCAGCTTAGGGACTTCCGACCGACAGTTCTTC. Amino acids: CASSLGTSDRQFF.

The table lists this clone with a few counts. The V gene is TRBV6-5, the J gene TRBJ2-7; no clear D. The V end was cut by 6 bases, the J end by 6 bases, with 12 bases between. The germline gives CDR1 MNHEY, CDR2 SVGAGI. This CDR3 contains 12 residues. This CDR3 is CASSSPWGEQYF. For the CDR3, the DNA is TGTGCCAGCAGCTCCCCGTGGGGCGAGCAGTACTTC.